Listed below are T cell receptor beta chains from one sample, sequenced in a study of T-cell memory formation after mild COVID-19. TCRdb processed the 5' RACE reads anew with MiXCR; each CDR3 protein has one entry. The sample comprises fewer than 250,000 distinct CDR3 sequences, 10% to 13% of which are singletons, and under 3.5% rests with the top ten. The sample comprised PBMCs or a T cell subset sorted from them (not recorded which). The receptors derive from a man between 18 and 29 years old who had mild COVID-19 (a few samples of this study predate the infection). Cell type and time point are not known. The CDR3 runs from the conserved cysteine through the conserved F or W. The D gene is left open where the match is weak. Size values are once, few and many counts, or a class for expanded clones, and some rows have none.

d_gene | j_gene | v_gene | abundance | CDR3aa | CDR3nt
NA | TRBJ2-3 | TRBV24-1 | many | CATGGLTDTQYF | TGTGCCACCGGGGGGCTCACAGATACGCAGTATTTT
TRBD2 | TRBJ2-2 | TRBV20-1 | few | CSAPGTTNTGELFF | TGCAGTGCCCCCGGGACTACGAACACCGGGGAGCTGTTTTTT
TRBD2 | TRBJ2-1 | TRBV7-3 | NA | CASSPEIGLAGGGEQFF | TGTGCCAGCAGCCCCGAAATCGGACTAGCGGGGGGTGGTGAGCAGTTCTTC
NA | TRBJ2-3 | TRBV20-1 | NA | CSARDHSGPTDTQYF | TGCAGTGCTAGAGATCATTCGGGCCCCACAGATACGCAGTATTTT
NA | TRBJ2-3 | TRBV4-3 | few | CASSQVLGDTQYF | TGCGCCAGCAGCCAAGTACTGGGAGATACGCAGTATTTT
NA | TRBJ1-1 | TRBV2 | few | CASSDERVRAFF | TGTGCCAGCAGTGATGAGAGGGTAAGGGCTTTCTTT
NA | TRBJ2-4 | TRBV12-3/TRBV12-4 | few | CASSPRGAAKNIQYF | TGTGCCAGCAGTCCACGGGGGGCGGCCAAAAACATTCAGTACTTC
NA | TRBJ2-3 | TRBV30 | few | CAWSLTDTQYF | TGTGCCTGGAGTTTGACAGATACGCAGTATTTT
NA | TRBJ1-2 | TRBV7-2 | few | CASSLRWQGNYGYTF | TGTGCCAGCAGCTTACGTTGGCAGGGGAACTATGGCTACACCTTC
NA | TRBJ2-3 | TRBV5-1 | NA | CASSWQEPSTDTQYF | TGCGCCAGCAGCTGGCAGGAACCTAGCACAGATACGCAGTATTTT
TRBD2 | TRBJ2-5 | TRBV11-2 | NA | CASSLAGGPRKTQYF | TGTGCCAGCAGCTTAGCGGGGGGGCCACGTAAGACCCAGTACTTC
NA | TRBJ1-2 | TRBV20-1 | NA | CSVLNVGGAVYGYTF | TGCAGTGTCCTGAATGTGGGGGGCGCCGTCTATGGCTACACCTTC
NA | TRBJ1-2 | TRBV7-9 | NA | CASSLGRERRDYGYTF | TGTGCCAGCAGCTTAGGCAGAGAGAGAAGGGACTATGGCTACACCTTC
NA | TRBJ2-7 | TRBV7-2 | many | CASSFLGAEQYF | TGTGCCAGCAGCTTCTTGGGTGCCGAGCAGTACTTC
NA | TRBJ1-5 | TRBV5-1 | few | CASSVDGSDTDQPQHF | TGCGCCAGCAGCGTAGATGGATCGGACACCGATCAGCCCCAGCATTTT
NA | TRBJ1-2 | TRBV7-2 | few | CASSLARGVDGYTF | TGTGCCAGCAGCTTAGCGAGAGGGGTAGATGGCTACACCTTC
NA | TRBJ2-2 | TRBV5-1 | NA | CASSPQTLNTGELFF | TGCGCCAGCAGTCCCCAAACTCTGAACACCGGGGAGCTGTTTTTT
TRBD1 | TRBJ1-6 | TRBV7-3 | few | CASSPRAGGHSPLHF | TGTGCCAGCAGCCCAAGGGCAGGGGGACATTCACCCCTCCACTTT
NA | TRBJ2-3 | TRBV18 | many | CASSSRGPSTDTQYF | TGTGCCAGCTCAAGCAGAGGACCTAGCACAGATACGCAGTATTTT
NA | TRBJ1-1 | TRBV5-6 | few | CASSWGWGWTEAFF | TGTGCCAGCAGCTGGGGTTGGGGATGGACTGAAGCTTTCTTT
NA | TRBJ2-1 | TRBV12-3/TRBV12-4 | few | CASSPGWAGLLRIGNEQFF | TGTGCCAGCAGCCCCGGTTGGGCGGGGCTTTTACGGATCGGCAATGAGCAGTTCTTC
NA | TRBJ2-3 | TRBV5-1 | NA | CASTSTTTDTQYF | TGCGCCAGCACTTCCACTACCACAGATACGCAGTATTTT
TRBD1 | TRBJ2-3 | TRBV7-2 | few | CASSPQGQGTDTQYF | TGTGCCAGCAGCCCCCAGGGACAGGGCACAGATACGCAGTATTTT
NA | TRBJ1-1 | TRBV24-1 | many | CALRGGTEAFF | TGTGCTTTACGAGGGGGCACTGAAGCTTTCTTT
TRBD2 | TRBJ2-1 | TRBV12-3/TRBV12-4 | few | CASRTGTSGGGEQFF | TGTGCCAGCAGAACCGGGACTAGCGGGGGAGGGGAGCAGTTCTTC
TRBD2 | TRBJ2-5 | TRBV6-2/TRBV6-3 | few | CASSSSGGEETQYF | TGTGCCAGCAGTTCGTCGGGAGGGGAAGAGACCCAGTACTTC
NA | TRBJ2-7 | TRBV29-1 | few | CSVEVRQGGAYEQYF | TGCAGCGTTGAAGTGAGACAGGGAGGAGCCTACGAGCAGTACTTC
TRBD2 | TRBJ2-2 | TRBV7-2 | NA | CASSFSSGEYRSGELFF | TGTGCCAGCAGCTTTTCTAGCGGGGAGTATAGATCCGGGGAGCTGTTTTTT
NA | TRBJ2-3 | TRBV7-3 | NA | CASSLSRGDTQYF | TGTGCCAGCAGCTTAAGTAGGGGCGATACGCAGTATTTT
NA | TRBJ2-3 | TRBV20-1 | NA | CSAGRDVLSTDTQYF | TGCAGTGCCGGCCGGGACGTCTTGAGCACAGATACGCAGTATTTT
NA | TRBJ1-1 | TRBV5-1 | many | CASSLYRALNTEAFF | TGCGCCAGCAGCCTTTACAGAGCCTTGAACACTGAAGCTTTCTTT
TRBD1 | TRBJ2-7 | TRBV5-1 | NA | CASKIDRGYEQYF | TGCGCCAGCAAGATAGACAGGGGTTACGAGCAGTACTTC
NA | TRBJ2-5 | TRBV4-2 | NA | CASSQAGTKQETQYF | TGTGCCAGCAGCCAAGCCGGGACAAAGCAAGAGACCCAGTACTTC
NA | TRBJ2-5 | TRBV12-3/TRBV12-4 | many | CASSWGMGETQYF | TGTGCCAGCAGTTGGGGTATGGGGGAGACCCAGTACTTC
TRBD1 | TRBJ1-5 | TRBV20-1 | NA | CSAFPDRGGNQPQHF | TGCAGTGCTTTCCCGGACAGGGGCGGCAATCAGCCCCAGCATTTT
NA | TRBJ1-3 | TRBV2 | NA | CASSESATIYF | TGTGCCAGCAGTGAATCGGCTACCATATATTTT
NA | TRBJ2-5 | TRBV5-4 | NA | CASSPIVAGQETQYF | TGTGCCAGCAGCCCCATTGTGGCAGGGCAAGAGACCCAGTACTTC
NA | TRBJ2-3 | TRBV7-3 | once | CASSLTGSGGWTDTKYF | TGTGCCAGCAGCTTAACGGGGTCCGGGGGCTGGACAGATACGAAGTATTTT
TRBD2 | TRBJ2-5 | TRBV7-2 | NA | CACSSDARLAGQETQYF | TGTGCCTGCAGCTCGGACGCCCGACTAGCGGGGCAAGAGACCCAGTACTTC
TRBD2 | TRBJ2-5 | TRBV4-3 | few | CASSHGTSLQETQYF | TGCGCCAGCAGCCACGGGACTAGCTTACAAGAGACCCAGTACTTC
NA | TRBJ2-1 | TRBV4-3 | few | CASSQLLISSYNEQFF | TGCGCCAGCAGCCAATTACTTATCAGCTCCTACAATGAGCAGTTCTTC
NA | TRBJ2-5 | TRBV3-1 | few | CASSQESRGRETQYF | TGTGCCAGCAGCCAAGAAAGCAGGGGACGGGAGACCCAGTACTTC
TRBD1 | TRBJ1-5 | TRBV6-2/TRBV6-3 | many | CASTRRDRTIQHF | TGTGCCAGCACCCGCCGGGACAGGACCATCCAGCATTTT
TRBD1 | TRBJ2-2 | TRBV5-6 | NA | CASSSRIRAPGQGVSGELFF | TGTGCCAGCAGCTCACGAATCCGAGCCCCGGGACAGGGGGTTTCCGGGGAGCTGTTTTTT
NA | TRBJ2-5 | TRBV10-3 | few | CAISEDQETQYF | TGTGCCATCAGTGAGGACCAAGAGACCCAGTACTTC
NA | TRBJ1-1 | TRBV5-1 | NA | CASSPGLNTEAFF | TGCGCCAGCAGCCCGGGGCTGAACACTGAAGCTTTCTTT
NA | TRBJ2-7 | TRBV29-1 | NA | CSVETGGTYEQYF | TGCAGCGTTGAGACTGGCGGCACCTACGAGCAGTACTTC
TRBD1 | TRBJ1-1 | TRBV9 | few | CASSLRDRGNTEAFF | TGTGCCAGCAGCCTACGGGACAGGGGGAACACTGAAGCTTTCTTT
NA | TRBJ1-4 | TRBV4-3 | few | CASSQEKGLGEKLFF | TGCGCCAGCAGCCAAGAAAAAGGGCTGGGGGAAAAACTGTTTTTT
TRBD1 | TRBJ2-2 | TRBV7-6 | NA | CASSFTTGVTGELFF | TGTGCCAGCAGCTTCACGACAGGGGTGACCGGGGAGCTGTTTTTT
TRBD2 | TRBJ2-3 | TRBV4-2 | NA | CASSWAGTSVDTQYF | TGTGCCAGCAGCTGGGCCGGGACTAGCGTCGATACGCAGTATTTT
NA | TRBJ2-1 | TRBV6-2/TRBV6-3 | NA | CASSYSSPGWNEQFF | TGTGCCAGCAGTTACTCGTCTCCAGGGTGGAATGAGCAGTTCTTC
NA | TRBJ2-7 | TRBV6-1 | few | CASSESGPYEQYF | TGTGCCAGCAGTGAAAGCGGGCCCTACGAGCAGTACTTC
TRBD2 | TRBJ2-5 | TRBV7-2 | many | CASSNRLAGGQETQYF | TGTGCCAGCAGCAACCGACTAGCGGGGGGGCAAGAGACCCAGTACTTC
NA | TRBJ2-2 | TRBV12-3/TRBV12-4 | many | CASSFTRTTGELFF | TGTGCCAGCAGTTTTACCCGGACGACCGGGGAGCTGTTTTTT